A selection of T cell receptor beta chains follows, all from one sample in a study of circulating CD8 cells and anti-PD-1 response in melanoma. TCRdb re-analysed the reads in MiXCR, keeping a single row per CDR3 protein. This table holds some 790 distinct CDR3 sequences, 6.6% found once. This specimen consisted of CD8+ T cells from PBMCs, obtained at baseline or after one month of anti-PD-1 therapy (not recorded which). These receptors were collected from a human donor with melanoma. Each CDR3 is given with its conserved first and last residue. Fields, in order: clone size, V gene, CDR3 protein. Rows give clone size only sometimes, using once, few, many, or a class for an expanded clone.

abundance: -
v_gene: TRBV20-1
CDR3aa: CSAPEGTFYEQYF

abundance: medium-sized
v_gene: TRBV28
CDR3aa: CASSFSSESTDTQYF

abundance: large
v_gene: TRBV28
CDR3aa: CASRPFSTYEQYF

abundance: large
v_gene: TRBV27
CDR3aa: CASSRGQIYYEQYF

abundance: large
v_gene: TRBV27
CDR3aa: CASSQGTGGPYEQYF

abundance: large
v_gene: TRBV7-9
CDR3aa: CASSFKSHEQYF

abundance: -
v_gene: TRBV28
CDR3aa: CASSPDTSSSYNSPLHF

abundance: large
v_gene: TRBV3-1
CDR3aa: CASSQDEGEGYGYTF

abundance: large
v_gene: TRBV29-1
CDR3aa: CGGDDWDTQYF

abundance: -
v_gene: TRBV28
CDR3aa: CASSPPGSYEQYF

abundance: few
v_gene: TRBV19
CDR3aa: CASSIDPSHYNEQFF

abundance: large
v_gene: TRBV4-1
CDR3aa: CASSQVWGQGDGYTF

abundance: large
v_gene: TRBV5-1
CDR3aa: CASSPRDTLSNYGYTF

abundance: -
v_gene: TRBV20-1
CDR3aa: CSDKGTSGLSYNEQFF

abundance: large
v_gene: TRBV7-3
CDR3aa: CASSETGLAGVNTQYF

abundance: -
v_gene: TRBV7-3
CDR3aa: CASSRLARGTGELFF

abundance: -
v_gene: TRBV4-1
CDR3aa: CASSRGGGLAGAELGSCNEQFF